The entry below describes one T cell receptor (beta chain). Use of 60 Vbeta and 13 Jbeta primers characterized the PCR. Method: immunoSEQ multiplex PCR; TCRdb's copy keeps in-frame clones and lacks some. Among 95,000 to 130,000 clones, about 76% were seen once, and the ten largest hold around 4%. This entry is derived from a study of cytomegalovirus exposure and HLA in healthy donors. The receptor comes from a woman between 25 and 40 years old in good health and CMV-seronegative. The sequencing sample was made of PBMCs.

Written as DNA, the CDR3 is TGTGCCAGCAGTCCCCAGGGTGAAGCTTTCTTT. It specifies CASSPQGEAFF. The chain employs TRBV21-1 and TRBJ1-1; the DNA was not compared with TRBD1, the D call given in the table. TRBV21-1 is deemed a pseudogene. The CDR3 is 11 residues long.